This TCR beta chain emerged from a study of T cell responses to AZD1222 COVID-19 vaccine. Study observations and caveats: The CD4 TCRs associated with vaccination extended across spike and predominated at 160-218 and 743-854.

Only in-frame clones appear in the TCRdb table, and some are missing; sequencing was by immunoSEQ multiplex PCR. The table has 180,000 or so clones, approximately 90% seen once. For this clone: The antigen is unknown.

The sequence was obtained from an adult who received the AZD1222 COVID-19 vaccine. This specimen was peripheral blood, taken 28 days after the second AZD1222 dose.

As DNA, the CDR3 is TGTGCCAGCAGTTACTCGACTAGCGGGAGGGCCGAGGGGTACAATGAGCAGTTCTTC. The encoded protein is CASSYSTSGRAEGYNEQFF. The J gene is TRBJ2-1, the V gene TRBV6-2 or TRBV6-3, with 14 bases fitting TRBD2. CDR3 length equals 19 residues. Germline V lookup: CDR1 MNHEY, CDR2 SVGEGT. J lost 4 bases, V lost 0 bases, and 8 bases had no gene match.